Listed below are T cell receptor beta chains from one sample, sequenced in a study of response to subunit inactivated influenza vaccine. TCRdb re-analysed the RT-PCR reads in MiXCR, keeping a single row per CDR3 protein. The sample holds about 520,000 distinct CDR3 sequences, under 8.5% seen once. The source material was PBMCs from blood, sampled about 23 months after vaccination. All receptors derive from a man aged 50 to 75 who received an inactivated influenza vaccine. Both conserved end residues are part of each CDR3. Fields, in order: D gene, J gene, clone size, V gene, CDR3 protein, CDR3 DNA. D genes are given only for firm matches. Clone size appears in some rows only: once, few, many, or a class for an expanded clone.

NA | TRBJ2-3 | few | TRBV28 | CASSSRGSKVRTDTQYF | TGTGCCAGCAGTTCCCGGGGTAGCAAGGTCCGCACAGATACGCAGTATTTT
TRBD2 | TRBJ2-5 | few | TRBV4-2 | CASSPGLGTSGGETQYF | TGTGCCAGCAGCCCGGGGCTCGGGACTAGCGGAGGAGAGACCCAGTACTTC
TRBD1 | TRBJ1-5 | few | TRBV15 | CATSTAGTGDQPQHF | TGTGCCACCAGCACCGCCGGGACAGGGGATCAGCCCCAGCATTTT
NA | TRBJ2-7 | many | TRBV21-1 | CASRFPPGLLSSYEQYF | TGTGCCAGCAGATTTCCCCCGGGACTCCTGAGCTCCTACGAGCAGTACTTC
TRBD2 | TRBJ2-7 | many | TRBV25-1 | CASSGLLAGGEQYF | TGTGCCAGCAGTGGGTTACTAGCGGGGGGCGAGCAGTACTTC
NA | TRBJ1-5 | few | TRBV20-1 | CSAWRRNQPQHF | TGCAGTGCTTGGAGGCGCAATCAGCCCCAGCATTTT
TRBD2 | TRBJ2-2 | NA | TRBV5-5 | CASSSLTSGRVTGELFF | TGTGCCAGCAGCTCTCTGACTAGCGGGAGGGTCACCGGGGAGCTGTTTTTT
NA | TRBJ1-4 | many | TRBV29-1 | CSVYGINEKLFF | TGCAGCGTTTATGGTATCAATGAAAAACTGTTTTTT
TRBD2 | TRBJ2-1 | NA | TRBV7-2 | CASSIPTSGYYNEQFF | TGTGCCAGCAGCATCCCGACTAGCGGATACTACAATGAGCAGTTCTTC
TRBD1 | TRBJ2-4 | NA | TRBV18 | CASSPRTGFAKNIQYF | TGTGCCAGCTCACCCCGGACAGGTTTTGCCAAAAACATTCAGTACTTC
NA | TRBJ2-1 | many | TRBV9 | CASSVVDQGYNEQFF | TGTGCCAGCAGCGTAGTCGACCAGGGCTACAATGAGCAGTTCTTC
TRBD1 | TRBJ2-3 | few | TRBV7-9 | CASSYGTEPTDTQYF | TGTGCCAGCAGCTATGGGACAGAACCCACAGATACGCAGTATTTT
TRBD1 | TRBJ1-6 | many | TRBV5-1 | CASSPDRDSPLHF | TGCGCCAGCAGCCCAGACAGGGATTCACCCCTCCACTTT
TRBD1 | TRBJ1-1 | NA | TRBV12-3/TRBV12-4 | CASSRLTGWNTEAFF | TGTGCCAGCAGTCGCCTGACAGGGTGGAACACTGAAGCTTTCTTT
NA | TRBJ2-3 | few | TRBV7-2 | CASTIGLRSWYF | TGTGCCAGCACAATCGGGCTACGCAGTTGGTATTTT
TRBD1 | TRBJ1-3 | few | TRBV10-3 | CAISATGAGNTIYF | TGTGCCATCAGTGCCACAGGGGCTGGAAACACCATATATTTT
NA | TRBJ2-7 | few | TRBV20-1 | CSARDGGSRYEQYF | TGCAGTGCTAGAGATGGGGGATCTCGCTACGAGCAGTACTTC